These 24 T cell receptor beta chains came from one sample sequenced in a study of T cell clonality in common variable immunodeficiency. Findings and caveats of the study: In common variable immunodeficiency, TCR beta chains reportedly carried fewer deletions and N-nucleotide insertions.

Only in-frame clones appear in the TCRdb table, and some are missing; sequencing was by immunoSEQ multiplex PCR. The data list under 25,000 clones, none observed once; roughly 7.2% falls to the top ten. Antigens of these TCRs are unknown. Sequencing input: peripheral blood mononuclear cells. The receptors here all came from a human donor with common variable immunodeficiency.

This clone was counted ten times or more. Read sequence stops 3 residues before the CDR3 end, and the germline J gene provides the missing end. This sequence joins TRBV18 and TRBJ2-1, with 8 bases matching TRBD1. The V gene's germline CDR1 is KGHSH and CDR2 LQKENI. This CDR3 spans 14 amino acids. The J segment lost 6 bases and the V segment lost 6 bases, leaving 7 bases of the junction unmatched. The CDR3 protein is CASSTGTGRNEQFF. CDR3 DNA, as far as it was read: TGTGCCAGCTCGACCGGGACAGGCCGCAATGAG.

As concerns this clone: The read halts 3 residues ahead of the CDR3 end, with the missing end drawn from the germline J gene. The chain joins TRBV2 to TRBJ2-3, with 11 bases identical to TRBD1. V shed 8 bases and J 8 bases; nucleotides not matched to a gene: 12. Germline CDR1 is SNHLY and CDR2 is FYNNEI. This CDR3 comprises 15 residues. CDR3 DNA (partial): TGTGCCAGCGCGAGAGGGACAGGGGGATATAGTACG. Amino acids: CASARGTGGYST. The complete CDR3 sequence is CASARGTGGYSTQYF.

This clone was detected many times. The CDR3 here is CASSLGQGAHYTF. The CDR3 DNA, read in part, is TGTGCCAGCAGCTTGGGGCAGGGGGCCCAC. The gene calls are TRBV5-4 and TRBJ1-2; 8 bases are a match to TRBD1. The read ends 3 residues shy of where the CDR3 ends; the end is completed using the germline J gene. The CDR3 totals 13 residues. The germline V gene encodes CDR1 SGHNT and CDR2 YYREEE (reference sequence).

In its sample, this clone was seen a few times. The CDR3 end is not reached by the read, which stops 3 residues before it; the germline J gene fills it in. The chain is built from TRBV7-6 and TRBJ2-7; D is perhaps TRBD2 (6 bases). The CDR3 has 12 amino acids. The germline CDR1 and CDR2 sequences are SGHVS and FNYEAQ. V lost 5 bases and J 5 bases, leaving 10 bases between the germline ends. This chain's CDR3 is CASSGGAHEQYF. The sequenced part of the CDR3 DNA is TGTGCCAGCAGCGGAGGGGCCCACGAG. Combining the CDR3 with reference TRBV7-6 and TRBJ2-7 gives the whole variable domain GAGVSQSPRYKVTKRGQDVALRCDPISGHVSLYWYRQALGQGPEFLTYFNYEAQQDKSGLPNDRFSAERPEGSISTLTIQRTEQRDSAMYRCASSGGAHEQYFGPGTRLTVT.

This clone was found a few times. The DNA ends 3 residues before the CDR3 does, and the rest of the CDR3 is filled in from the germline J gene. V usage is TRBV18 and J usage is TRBJ1-5; D gene unclear. CDR1 is KGHSH, CDR2 LQKENI, per germline. This CDR3 spans 17 amino acids. The ends were cut back, 6 bases at V and 2 bases at J, with 20 bases in the middle. The CDR3 region is CASSTNPPGMGNQPQHF. The covered CDR3 bases are TGTGCCAGCTCTACCAACCCCCCGGGTATGGGCAATCAGCCC.

This clone was counted at least ten times. The CDR3 end is not reached by the read, which stops 3 residues before it; the germline J gene fills it in. J is TRBJ2-1 and V is TRBV18; 10 bases match TRBD1. V lost 5 bases, J lost 5 bases, and 6 bases stayed unmatched. CDR1 is KGHSH, CDR2 LQKENI, per germline. The CDR3 length is 15 residues. The CDR3 spells CASSSWDRGNNEQFF. The DNA read from the CDR3 is TGTGCCAGCTCATCATGGGACAGGGGAAACAATGAG.

This clone came up many times. The CDR3 goes on 3 residues after the read ends, and that part is filled in from the germline J gene. The chain links TRBV7-3 to TRBJ2-7, with D hard to call. CDR1 and CDR2 (germline): SGHTA, FQGTGA. This CDR3 comprises 14 residues. Trimming left V 2 bases short and J 0 bases short, with 8 bases between. CDR3 DNA (partial): TGTGCCAGCAGCTTAGACGGGTTCTCCTACGAG. Its protein product is CASSLDGFSYE. The entire CDR3 is CASSLDGFSYEQYF.

This clone was seen a few times. The read gets to within 3 residues of the CDR3 end, and the germline J gene fills in the rest. J is TRBJ1-5 and V is TRBV19, with 8 bases fitting TRBD1. The CDR3 has 18 residues. Per the germline V gene, CDR1 is LNHDA and CDR2 is SQIVND (reference sequence). With 4 bases clipped from V and 0 bases from J, the junction kept 11 bases outside the gene matches. CDR3 bases read: TGTGCCAGTAGTACCGATCCGGGACAGGCCTATAGCAATCAGCCC. Translating gives CASSTDPGQAYSNQP. The entire CDR3 reads CASSTDPGQAYSNQPQHF.

Ten or more counts support this clone. The observed sequence ends 3 residues before the CDR3 terminus, with the missing tail filled in from the germline J gene. The chain joins TRBV29-1 to TRBJ1-2, with 9 bases that match TRBD1. J was trimmed by 3 bases and V by 3 bases; bases with no gene match: 8. The CDR3 runs to 15 residues. Germline CDR1 SQVTM, CDR2 ANQGSEA. The CDR3 loop is CSVDTGTGSHYGYTF. The CDR3 DNA, read in part, is TGCAGCGTTGATACTGGGACAGGGAGCCACTATGGC.

This clone appeared a few times. The sequenced fragment ends 3 residues before the CDR3 boundary, so the rest is inferred from the germline J gene. This rearrangement joins TRBV19 to TRBJ2-7; the match to TRBD1 covers 7 bases. Germline V lookup: CDR1 LNHDA, CDR2 SQIVND (reference sequence). V trimming: 9 bases; J trimming: 4 bases; junction bases outside the gene matches: 9. The length of the CDR3 is 13 residues. The sequenced part of the CDR3 DNA is TGTGCCAGCTCCCCGGGGACAGTATACGAG. Residues: CASSPGTVYE. The complete CDR3 protein is CASSPGTVYEQYF.

This clone was picked up a small number of times. The CDR3 end falls 3 residues outside the read, so it is completed with the germline J gene. The genes are TRBV7-9 and TRBJ2-3, with D maybe TRBD1 (6 bases). The CDR3 has 15 amino acids. Germline loops: CDR1 SEHNR, CDR2 FQNEAQ (reference sequence). The DNA read from the CDR3 is TGTGCCAGCAGCCCGGCAGGGGCAGTTCCGTGGACG. This translates into CASSPAGAVPWT. The full CDR3 sequence reads CASSPAGAVPWTQYF.

Many counts were recorded for this clone. The CDR3 end lies 3 residues beyond the end of the read and is filled in from the germline J gene. The rearrangement joins TRBV20-1 to TRBJ2-3; 13 nucleotides match TRBD2. The J segment lost 2 bases and the V segment lost 3 bases, leaving 8 bases of the junction unmatched. CDR3 length equals 17 residues. The V gene's germline CDR1 is DFQATT and CDR2 SNEGSKA (reference sequence). CDR3 amino acids: CSASPGTSGAYTDTQYF. The CDR3 bases that were read are TGCAGTGCTAGTCCCGGGACTAGCGGGGCGTACACAGATACG.

This clone was observed at least ten times. The read ends 3 residues shy of where the CDR3 ends; the end is completed using the germline J gene. The rearrangement links TRBV19 to TRBJ1-2; 8 nucleotides match TRBD1. The germline V gene has CDR1 LNHDA and CDR2 SQIVND (reference sequence). V lost 10 bases and J lost 6; bases outside the gene matches: 10. The CDR3 extends over 13 amino acids. This CDR3 reads CATPSWTGNGYTF. Partial CDR3 DNA: TGTGCCACTCCAAGCTGGACAGGGAATGGC.

This clone was seen a few times. The CDR3 end lies 3 residues beyond the end of the read and is filled in from the germline J gene. This rearrangement joins TRBV5-1 to TRBJ2-1, with a tentative D call TRBD1 (6 bases). Germline CDR1 SGHRS, CDR2 YFSETQ. V was shortened by 3 bases and J by 8 bases, with 12 bases between the two germline ends. The CDR3 is made up of 13 amino acids. Incomplete CDR3 DNA: TGCGCCAGCAGCTGGGGGCCACGGGATGAG. Protein product: CASSWGPRDE. Given in full, the CDR3 is CASSWGPRDEQFF.

Worth noting for this clone: The CDR3 goes on 3 residues after the read ends, and that part is filled in from the germline J gene. The chain uses TRBV2 and TRBJ1-5; 8 nucleotides match TRBD1. Germline lookup yields CDR1 SNHLY and CDR2 FYNNEI. Losses at the gene ends were 4 bases for V and 4 bases for J; bases not matched to a gene: 6. The CDR3 is 15 amino acids. Incomplete CDR3 DNA: TGTGCCAGCAGTGGACAGGGGTTCCGTAATCAGCCC. As protein: CASSGQGFRNQP. Given in full, the CDR3 is CASSGQGFRNQPQHF.

This clone was seen ten or more times. Read sequence stops 3 residues before the CDR3 end, and the germline J gene provides the missing end. The gene calls are TRBV7-3 and TRBJ2-1; no clear D. The germline V gene has CDR1 SGHTA and CDR2 FQGTGA. CDR3 size: 13 residues. The germline V and J ends were trimmed by 3 bases and 5 bases, with 8 bases remaining between them. The sequenced part of the CDR3 DNA is TGTGCCAGCAGCTTGACCCAGGACAATGAG. Translating gives CASSLTQDNE. In full, the CDR3 is CASSLTQDNEQFF.

The sample holds many counts of this clone. The CDR3 end is not reached by the read, which stops 3 residues before it; the germline J gene fills it in. The chain recombines TRBV12-3 or TRBV12-4 with TRBJ2-1; 7 nucleotides agree with TRBD1. The trim removed 5 bases at V and 6 bases at J, leaving 7 bases unmatched. The CDR3 loop spans 14 amino acids. The covered CDR3 bases are TGTGCCAGCAGTAGCCGTAACAGGGGCAATGAG. Protein sequence: CASSSRNRGNE. The complete CDR3 reads CASSSRNRGNEQFF.

This clone was seen only a few times. The CDR3 end lies 3 residues beyond the end of the read and is filled in from the germline J gene. The V and J genes are TRBV6-2 or TRBV6-3 and TRBJ2-7; 11 bases match TRBD1. Germline-derived CDR1 and CDR2 are MNHEY and SVGEGT. This CDR3 contains 13 residues. The J segment lost 5 bases and the V segment lost 9 bases, leaving 6 bases of the junction unmatched. CDR3 region: CASSDRGRDEQYF. Partial CDR3 DNA: TGTGCCAGTTCGGACAGGGGGCGAGACGAG.

This clone was counted at least ten times. The read is 3 residues too short to cover the CDR3 end, so that end is filled in from the germline J gene. This chain joins TRBV7-2 and TRBJ1-5; TRBD1 might be the D (5 bases). The CDR3 totals 15 residues. From germline, CDR1 is SGHTA and CDR2 FQGNSA. V was trimmed by 5 bases and J by 4 bases, leaving 15 bases between them. CDR3 bases read: TGTGCCAGCAGCCCCGAAGGGGATGGGAATCAGCCC. It specifies CASSPEGDGNQP. The CDR3 in full is CASSPEGDGNQPQHF.

The table lists this clone with many counts. CDR3 sequence: CASSSNRRQPQHF. The covered CDR3 bases are TGTGCCAGCAGTTCGAACAGGCGTCAGCCC. The V gene is TRBV7-2, the J gene TRBJ1-5, with a weak D call TRBD1 (5 bases). The read is 3 residues too short to cover the CDR3 end, so that end is filled in from the germline J gene. Germline CDR1 is SGHTA and CDR2 is FQGNSA. With 6 bases removed from V and 6 bases from J, the gap between germline ends came to 12 bases. This CDR3 contains 13 residues.

The sample holds many counts of this clone. The CDR3 goes on 3 residues after the read ends, and that part is filled in from the germline J gene. The V call is TRBV30, the J call TRBJ1-1; 7 nucleotides match TRBD1. The CDR3 loop spans 16 amino acids. Germline values: CDR1 GTSNPN, CDR2 SVGIG (reference sequence). With 1 base clipped from V and 3 bases from J, the junction kept 11 bases outside the gene matches. CDR3 amino acids: CAWSGPPHRGYTEAFF. The CDR3 DNA, read in part, is TGTGCCTGGAGTGGACCGCCTCACAGGGGATACACTGAA.

This clone was observed at least ten times. Sequencing ends 3 residues short of the CDR3 end; the germline J gene provides the rest. This chain joins TRBV5-6 and TRBJ1-1, with D possibly matching TRBD1 (6 bases). CDR1 and CDR2 from the germline V gene are SGHDT and YYEEEE. The CDR3 loop spans 15 amino acids. The V end lost 2 bases, the J end lost 0 bases, and 11 bases lay between the germline ends. The CDR3 here is CASSLGQLMNTEAFF. Partial CDR3 DNA: TGTGCCAGCAGCTTAGGACAGCTTATGAACACTGAA.

This clone was found a few times. The read gets to within 3 residues of the CDR3 end, and the germline J gene fills in the rest. The V gene is TRBV6-2 or TRBV6-3, the J gene TRBJ1-1; the D gene is possibly TRBD1 (5 bases). The germline V gene encodes CDR1 MNHEY and CDR2 SVGEGT. CDR3 size: 13 residues. V was pared by 9 bases and J by 4 bases, with 15 bases between. The covered CDR3 bases are TGTGCCAGTGGTTGGGGGGATTCCACTGAA. Translating it yields CASGWGDSTE. The full CDR3 reads CASGWGDSTEAFF.

The sample holds a few counts of this clone. The read comes to an end 3 residues before the CDR3 does, leaving the germline J gene to fill in the end. The gene calls are TRBV6-2 or TRBV6-3 and TRBJ1-4, with 8 bases that match TRBD1. V shed 6 bases, J shed 8 bases, and the junction held 5 bases outside the gene matches. This CDR3 is built from 13 residues. CDR1 is MNHEY and CDR2 is SVGEGT in the germline V gene. CDR3 DNA (partial): TGTGCCAGCAGGAACAGGGGGAACGAAAAA. Protein: CASRNRGNEK. The entire CDR3 is CASRNRGNEKLFF.